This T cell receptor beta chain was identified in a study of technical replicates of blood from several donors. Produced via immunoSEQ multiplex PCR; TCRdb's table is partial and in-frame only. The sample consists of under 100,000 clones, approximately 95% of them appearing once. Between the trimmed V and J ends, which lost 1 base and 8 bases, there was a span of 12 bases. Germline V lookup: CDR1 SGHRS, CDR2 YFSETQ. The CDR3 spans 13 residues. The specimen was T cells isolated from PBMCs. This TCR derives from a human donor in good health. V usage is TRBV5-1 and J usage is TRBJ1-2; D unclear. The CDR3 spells CASSLPDFVGYTF. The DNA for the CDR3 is TGCGCCAGCAGCTTGCCCGACTTCGTAGGCTACACCTTC.